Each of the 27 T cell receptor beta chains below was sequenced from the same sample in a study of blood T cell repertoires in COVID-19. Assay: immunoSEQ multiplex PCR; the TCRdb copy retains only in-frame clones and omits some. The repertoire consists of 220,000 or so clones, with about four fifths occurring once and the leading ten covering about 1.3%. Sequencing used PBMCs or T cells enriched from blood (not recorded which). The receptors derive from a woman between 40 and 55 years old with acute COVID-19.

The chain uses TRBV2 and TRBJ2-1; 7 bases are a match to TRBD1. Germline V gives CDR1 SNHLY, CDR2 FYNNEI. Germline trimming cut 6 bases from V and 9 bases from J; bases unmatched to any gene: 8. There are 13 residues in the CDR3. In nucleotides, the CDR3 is TGTGCCAGCAGGACAGGGTCTGCCCCTGAGCAGTTCTTC. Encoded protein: CASRTGSAPEQFF.

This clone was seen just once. The DNA of the CDR3 is TGCGCCAGCAGCTCGGGATATGCAGGAACTAATGAAAAACTGTTTTTT. Its translation: CASSSGYAGTNEKLFF. The chain uses TRBV5-1 and TRBJ1-4; D not certain. Germline V lookup: CDR1 SGHRS, CDR2 YFSETQ. This CDR3 spans 16 amino acids. Trimming took off 3 bases at V and 1 base at J, with 13 bases between the two ends.

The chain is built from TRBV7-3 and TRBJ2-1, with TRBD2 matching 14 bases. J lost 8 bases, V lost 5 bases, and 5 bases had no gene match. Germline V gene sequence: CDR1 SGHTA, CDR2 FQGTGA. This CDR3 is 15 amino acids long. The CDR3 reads CASSPGLAGDDEQFF. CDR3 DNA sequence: TGTGCCAGCAGCCCGGGACTAGCGGGGGACGATGAGCAGTTCTTC.

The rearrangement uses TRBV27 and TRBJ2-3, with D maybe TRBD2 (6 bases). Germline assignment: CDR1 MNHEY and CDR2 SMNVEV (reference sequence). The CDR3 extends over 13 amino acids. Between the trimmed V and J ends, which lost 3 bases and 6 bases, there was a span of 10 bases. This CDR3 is CASSFGGADTQYF. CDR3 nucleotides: TGTGCCAGCAGTTTCGGAGGGGCGGATACGCAGTATTTT.

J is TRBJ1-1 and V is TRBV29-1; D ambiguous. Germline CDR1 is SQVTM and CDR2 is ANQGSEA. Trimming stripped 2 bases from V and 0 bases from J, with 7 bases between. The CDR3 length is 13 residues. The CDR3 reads CSVERELNTEAFF. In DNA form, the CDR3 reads TGCAGCGTTGAACGCGAATTGAACACTGAAGCTTTCTTT.

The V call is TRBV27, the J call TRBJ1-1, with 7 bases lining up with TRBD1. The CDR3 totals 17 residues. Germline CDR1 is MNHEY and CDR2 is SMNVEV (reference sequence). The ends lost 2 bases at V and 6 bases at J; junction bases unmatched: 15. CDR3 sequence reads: CASSLRGRGAIMAEAFF. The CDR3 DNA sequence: TGTGCCAGCAGTTTAAGGGGGCGAGGGGCAATTATGGCTGAAGCTTTCTTT.

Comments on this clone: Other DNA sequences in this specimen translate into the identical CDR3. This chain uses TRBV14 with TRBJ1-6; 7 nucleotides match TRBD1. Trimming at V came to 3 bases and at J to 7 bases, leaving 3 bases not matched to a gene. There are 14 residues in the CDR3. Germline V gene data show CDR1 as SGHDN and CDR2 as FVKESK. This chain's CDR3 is CASSQGQLNSPLHF. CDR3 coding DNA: TGTGCCAGCAGCCAGGGACAGCTGAATTCACCCCTCCACTTT.

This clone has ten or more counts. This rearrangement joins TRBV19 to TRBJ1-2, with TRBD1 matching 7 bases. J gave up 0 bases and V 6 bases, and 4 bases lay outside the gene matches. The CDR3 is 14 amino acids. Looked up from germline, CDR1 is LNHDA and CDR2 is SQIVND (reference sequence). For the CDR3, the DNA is TGTGCCAGTAGGGAGGGGACAGCTAACTATGGCTACACCTTC. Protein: CASREGTANYGYTF.

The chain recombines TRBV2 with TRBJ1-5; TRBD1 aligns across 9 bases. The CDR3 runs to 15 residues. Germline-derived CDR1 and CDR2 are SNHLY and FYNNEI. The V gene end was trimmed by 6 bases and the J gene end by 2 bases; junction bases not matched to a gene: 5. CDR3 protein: CASRNRDRGNQPQHF. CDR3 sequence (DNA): TGTGCCAGCAGGAACCGGGACAGGGGCAATCAGCCCCAGCATTTT.

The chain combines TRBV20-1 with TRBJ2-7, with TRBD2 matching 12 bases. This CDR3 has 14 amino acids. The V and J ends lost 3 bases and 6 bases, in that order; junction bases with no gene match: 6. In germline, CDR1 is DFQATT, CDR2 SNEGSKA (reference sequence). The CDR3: CSASSLAGGPEQYF. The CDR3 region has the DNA TGCAGTGCTAGTTCGCTAGCGGGAGGGCCCGAGCAGTACTTC.

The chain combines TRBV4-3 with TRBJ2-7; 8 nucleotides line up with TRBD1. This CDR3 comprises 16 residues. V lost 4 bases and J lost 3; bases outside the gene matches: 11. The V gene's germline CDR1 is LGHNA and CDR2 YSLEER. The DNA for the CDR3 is TGCGCCAGCAGCCTTTCCTGGACAGGGCCAGTCTACGAGCAGTACTTC. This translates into CASSLSWTGPVYEQYF.

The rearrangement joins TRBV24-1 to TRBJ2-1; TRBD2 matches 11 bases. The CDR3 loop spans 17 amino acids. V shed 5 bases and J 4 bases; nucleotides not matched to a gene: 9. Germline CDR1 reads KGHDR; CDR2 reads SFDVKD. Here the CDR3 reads CATSGTPGTSGYNEQFF. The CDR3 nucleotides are TGTGCCACCAGTGGTACTCCCGGGACTAGCGGTTACAATGAGCAGTTCTTC.

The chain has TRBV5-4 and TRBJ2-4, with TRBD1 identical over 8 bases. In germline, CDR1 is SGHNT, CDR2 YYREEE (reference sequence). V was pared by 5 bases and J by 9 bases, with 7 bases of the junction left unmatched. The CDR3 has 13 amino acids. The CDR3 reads CASRATGVGIQYF. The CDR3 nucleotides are TGTGCCAGCAGAGCGACAGGGGTGGGCATTCAGTACTTC. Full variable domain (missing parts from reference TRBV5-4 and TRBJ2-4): ETGVTQSPTHLIKTRGQQVTLRCSSQSGHNTVSWYQQALGQGPQFIFQYYREEENGRGNFPPRFSGLQFPNYSSELNVNALELDDSALYLCASRATGVGIQYFGAGTRLSVL.

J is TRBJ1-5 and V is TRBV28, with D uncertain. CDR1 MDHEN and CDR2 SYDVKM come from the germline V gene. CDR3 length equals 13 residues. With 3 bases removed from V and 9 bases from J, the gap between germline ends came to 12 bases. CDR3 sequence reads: CASSLEGLRPQHF. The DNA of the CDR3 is TGTGCCAGCAGTTTGGAGGGCTTGCGGCCCCAGCATTTT.

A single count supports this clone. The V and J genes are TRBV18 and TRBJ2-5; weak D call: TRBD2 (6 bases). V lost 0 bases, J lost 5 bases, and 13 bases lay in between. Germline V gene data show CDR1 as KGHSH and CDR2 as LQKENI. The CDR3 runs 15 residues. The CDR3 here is CASSPPTTSRETQYF. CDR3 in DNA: TGTGCCAGCTCACCACCTACGACTAGTAGGGAGACCCAGTACTTC.

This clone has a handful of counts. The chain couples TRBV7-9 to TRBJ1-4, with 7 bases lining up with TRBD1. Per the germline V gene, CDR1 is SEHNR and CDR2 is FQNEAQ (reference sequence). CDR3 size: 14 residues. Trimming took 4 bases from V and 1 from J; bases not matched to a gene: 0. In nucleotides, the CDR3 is TGTGCCAGCAGCTGGGACAGAACTAATGAAAAACTGTTTTTT. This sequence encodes CASSWDRTNEKLFF.

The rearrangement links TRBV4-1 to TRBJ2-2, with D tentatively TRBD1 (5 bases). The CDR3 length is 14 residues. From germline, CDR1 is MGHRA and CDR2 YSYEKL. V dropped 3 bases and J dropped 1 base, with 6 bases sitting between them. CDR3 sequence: CASSQTENTGELFF. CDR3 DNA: TGCGCCAGCAGCCAGACAGAGAACACCGGGGAGCTGTTTTTT.

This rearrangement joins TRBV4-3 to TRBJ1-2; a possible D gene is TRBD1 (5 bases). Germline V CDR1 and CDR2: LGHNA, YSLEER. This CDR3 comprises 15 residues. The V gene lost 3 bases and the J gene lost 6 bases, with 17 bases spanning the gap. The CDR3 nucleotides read TGCGCCAGCAGCCAGACTTTAGACAGAAGGAATGGCTACACCTTC. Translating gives CASSQTLDRRNGYTF.

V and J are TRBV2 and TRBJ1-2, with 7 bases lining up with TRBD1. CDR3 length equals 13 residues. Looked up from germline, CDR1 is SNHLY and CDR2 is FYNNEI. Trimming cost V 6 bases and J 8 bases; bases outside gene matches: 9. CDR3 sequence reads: CASRLGDRDGYTF. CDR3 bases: TGTGCCAGCAGACTCGGCGACAGGGACGGCTACACCTTC.

The CDR3, as DNA: TGTGCCAGCAGCGTATCAGGGACACCCTACGAGCAGTACTTC. Protein: CASSVSGTPYEQYF. J is TRBJ2-7 and V is TRBV9; TRBD1 is a possible D gene (6 bases). Germline loops: CDR1 SGDLS, CDR2 YYNGEE. Trimming left V 1 base short and J 2 bases short, with 10 bases between. The CDR3 has 14 amino acids.

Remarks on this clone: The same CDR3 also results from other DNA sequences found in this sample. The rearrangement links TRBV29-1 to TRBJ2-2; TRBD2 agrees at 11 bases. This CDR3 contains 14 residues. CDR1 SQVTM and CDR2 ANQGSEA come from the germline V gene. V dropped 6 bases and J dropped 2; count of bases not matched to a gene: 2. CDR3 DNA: TGCAGCGTAGGGACTAGCGGAAACACCGGGGAGCTGTTTTTT. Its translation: CSVGTSGNTGELFF.

The CDR3 nucleotides read TGTGCCAGCAGTTCGACAGGGGGGGACCAAGAGACCCAGTACTTC. Encoded protein: CASSSTGGDQETQYF. J is TRBJ2-5 and V is TRBV27; 9 nucleotides match TRBD1. CDR3 length: 15 residues. V was clipped by 4 bases and J by 0 bases; unmatched bases: 3. Looked up from germline, CDR1 is MNHEY and CDR2 is SMNVEV (reference sequence).

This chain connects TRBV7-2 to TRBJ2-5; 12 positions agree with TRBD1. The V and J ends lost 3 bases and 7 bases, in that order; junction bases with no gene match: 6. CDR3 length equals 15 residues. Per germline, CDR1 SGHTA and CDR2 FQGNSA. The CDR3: CASSLGQGALGTQYF. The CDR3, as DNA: TGTGCCAGCAGCTTGGGACAGGGGGCTTTGGGGACCCAGTACTTC. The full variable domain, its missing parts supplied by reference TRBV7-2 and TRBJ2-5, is GAGVSQSPSNKVTEKGKDVELRCDPISGHTALYWYRQSLGQGLEFLIYFQGNSAPDKSGLPSDRFSAERTGGSVSTLTIQRTQQEDSAVYLCASSLGQGALGTQYFGPGTRLLVL.

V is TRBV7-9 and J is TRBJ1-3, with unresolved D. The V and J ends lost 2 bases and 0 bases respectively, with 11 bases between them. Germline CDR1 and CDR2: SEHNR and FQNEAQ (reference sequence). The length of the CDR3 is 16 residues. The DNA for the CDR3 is TGTGCCAGCAGCTTAAGGCACCGGGACTCTGGAAACACCATATATTTT. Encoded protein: CASSLRHRDSGNTIYF.

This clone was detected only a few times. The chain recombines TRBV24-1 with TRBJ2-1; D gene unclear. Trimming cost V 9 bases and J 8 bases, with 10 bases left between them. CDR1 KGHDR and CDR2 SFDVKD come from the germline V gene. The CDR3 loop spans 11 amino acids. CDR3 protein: CATGPGYEQFF. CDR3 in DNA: TGTGCCACCGGCCCAGGTTATGAGCAGTTCTTC.

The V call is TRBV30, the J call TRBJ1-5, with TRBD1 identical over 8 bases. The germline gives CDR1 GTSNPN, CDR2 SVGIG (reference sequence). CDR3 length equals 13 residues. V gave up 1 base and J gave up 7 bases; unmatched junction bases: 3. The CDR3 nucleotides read TGTGCCTGGAGTGCGACAGGGGTCCAGCCCCAGCATTTT. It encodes CAWSATGVQPQHF.

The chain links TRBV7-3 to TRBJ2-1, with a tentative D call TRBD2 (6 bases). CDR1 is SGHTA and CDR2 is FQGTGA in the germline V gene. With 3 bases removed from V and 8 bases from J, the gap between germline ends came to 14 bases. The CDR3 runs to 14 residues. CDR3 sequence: CASSLGLRQDEQFF. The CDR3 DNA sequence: TGTGCCAGCAGCTTGGGACTCCGGCAAGATGAGCAGTTCTTC.